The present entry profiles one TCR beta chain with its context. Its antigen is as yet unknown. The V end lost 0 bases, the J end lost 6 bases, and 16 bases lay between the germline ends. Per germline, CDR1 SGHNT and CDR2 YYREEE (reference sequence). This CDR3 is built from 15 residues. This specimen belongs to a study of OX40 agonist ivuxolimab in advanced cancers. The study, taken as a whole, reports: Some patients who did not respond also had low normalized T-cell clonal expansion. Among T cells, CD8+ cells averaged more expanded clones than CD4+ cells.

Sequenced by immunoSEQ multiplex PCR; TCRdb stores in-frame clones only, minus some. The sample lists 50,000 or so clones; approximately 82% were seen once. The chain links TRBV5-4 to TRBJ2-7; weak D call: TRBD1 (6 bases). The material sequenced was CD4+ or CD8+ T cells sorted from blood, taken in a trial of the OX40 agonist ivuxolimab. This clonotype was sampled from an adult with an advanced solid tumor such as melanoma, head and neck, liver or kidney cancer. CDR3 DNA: TGTGCCAGCAGCTTGGGACGGGACACATACGGCGAGCAGTACTTC. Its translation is CASSLGRDTYGEQYF.